This TCR beta chain was sequenced during a study of blood T cell repertoires in COVID-19. On the study more broadly: Donors in the United States, Italy and Spain gave samples during acute or convalescent COVID-19. PBMCs, B-cell-depleted T cells, or T cells provided the cDNA or gDNA that made up the material.

Source study methods: Estimation of nucleated cell counts was performed using reference gene primer amplification. Repertoires were generated with immunoSEQ multiplex PCR, while TCRdb's copy carries only in-frame clones and drops some. The V and J calls and clone size are taken from that table; D and trimming were inferred from the DNA. The table lists nearly 250,000 clones, around four fifths of them singletons, with approximately 1.9% in the top ten. This CDR3 is 16 amino acids long. Per germline, CDR1 SNHLY and CDR2 FYNNEI. The V segment lost 6 bases and the J segment 4 bases; nucleotides outside the gene matches: 8.

The origin of this receptor is a woman of 80 years or more with acute or convalescent COVID-19. The chain couples TRBV2 to TRBJ1-5; 11 positions agree with TRBD1. Sequenced material: peripheral blood. The CDR3 is CASRPGGDRGNQPQHF. The CDR3, as DNA: TGTGCCAGCAGACCCGGGGGGGACAGGGGGAATCAGCCCCAGCATTTT.